The rows below give T cell receptor beta chains drawn from one sample of a study of blood T cell repertoires in COVID-19. Repertoires were generated with immunoSEQ multiplex PCR, while TCRdb's copy carries only in-frame clones and drops some. The sample carries just under 90,000 clones, more than 70% recorded once. Sequencing input: peripheral blood. The receptors were sampled from a woman older than 75 with acute or convalescent COVID-19. The CDR3 runs from the conserved cysteine through the conserved F or W. D genes are given only for firm matches. Size is omitted from some rows. Given values are once, few, many or a class for expanded clones.

TRBJ1-1 once . TRBV5-1 CASSFSQNTEAFF TGCGCCAGCAGCTTTTCACAGAACACTGAAGCTTTCTTT
TRBJ1-2 few . TRBV11-2 CASSWEYGYTF TGTGCCAGCAGCTGGGAGTATGGCTACACCTTC
TRBJ2-1 . . TRBV9 CASSVVGSSYNEQFF TGTGCCAGCAGCGTAGTCGGTAGCTCCTACAATGAGCAGTTCTTC
TRBJ2-5 . TRBD1 TRBV3-1/TRBV3-2 CASSLTGTVLETQYF TGTGCCAGCAGCCTAACCGGGACAGTCCTAGAGACCCAGTACTTC
TRBJ2-1 . TRBD2 TRBV28 CASTRDAGVYNEQFF TGTGCCAGCACTCGTGACGCGGGAGTCTACAATGAGCAGTTCTTC
TRBJ2-7 . . TRBV11-3 CASSAPRGEQYF TGTGCCAGCAGCGCACCAAGAGGCGAGCAGTACTTC
TRBJ1-4 . . TRBV28 CASSYSRNEKLFF TGTGCCAGCAGTTACAGCCGCAATGAAAAACTGTTTTTT
TRBJ1-2 . . TRBV6-5 CASARQPLGGYTF TGTGCCAGCGCCAGACAGCCCCTTGGTGGCTACACCTTC
TRBJ1-2 . TRBD1 TRBV19 CASSLQGRDGYTF TGTGCCAGTAGTCTACAGGGGCGGGATGGCTACACCTTC
TRBJ2-2 . TRBD2 TRBV10-3 CAISTPGLAGNTGELFF TGTGCCATCAGTACTCCGGGACTAGCGGGAAATACCGGGGAGCTGTTTTTT
TRBJ1-2 once TRBD1 TRBV7-3 CASSLGPRQGNYGYTF TGTGCCAGCAGCTTAGGGCCGAGACAGGGTAATTATGGCTACACCTTC
TRBJ2-1 . TRBD2 TRBV24-1 CATSDSSASGYNEQFF TGTGCCACCAGTGATTCGTCGGCTAGCGGCTACAATGAGCAGTTCTTC
TRBJ2-7 . TRBD1 TRBV7-2 CASSFRPGQGAEQYF TGTGCCAGCAGCTTCAGACCGGGACAGGGGGCCGAGCAGTACTTC